This passage covers 25 T cell receptor beta chains from one sample sequenced in a study of Ad26.COV2.S vaccination and SARS-CoV-2 variants. As for treatment: approximately 18 received Ad26.COV2.S at low or high dose, single or two shots; 5 received placebo; per-sample allocation not given. Sampling occurred on day 63 after the first vaccine or placebo injection. Sequencing was performed with immunoSEQ multiplex PCR; in TCRdb, only in-frame clones are kept and a portion is missing. The repertoire holds some 290,000 clones, with 85% to 90% as singletons. Material: peripheral blood, obtained in a trial of Ad26.COV2.S vaccine versus placebo. These receptors were obtained from a person aged 18-60 years who received the Ad26.COV2.S COVID-19 vaccine or a placebo.

The rearrangement joins TRBV4-1 to TRBJ2-1, with no clear D. V was cut by 4 bases and J by 0 bases, with 22 bases left in between. The CDR3 spans 19 residues. Germline CDR1 is MGHRA and CDR2 is YSYEKL. In nucleotides, the CDR3 is TGCGCCAGCAGCCTTAGGGCACCGAACCGGGTGGGCTCCTACAATGAGCAGTTCTTC. Protein sequence: CASSLRAPNRVGSYNEQFF.

This chain uses TRBV11-2 with TRBJ1-4; D remains unclear. Germline CDR1 is SGHAT and CDR2 is FQNNGV. The CDR3 has 13 residues. V gave up 5 bases and J gave up 6 bases, with 10 bases separating them. This chain's CDR3 is CASSIHRDEKLFF. DNA of the CDR3: TGTGCCAGCAGCATCCATAGGGATGAAAAACTGTTTTTT.

The CDR3 DNA is TGTGCCAGCAGCAGGGACAACACAGATACGCAGTATTTT. It specifies CASSRDNTDTQYF. The J gene is TRBJ2-3, the V gene TRBV7-3; D possibly corresponds to TRBD1 (6 bases). Trimming shortened V by 5 bases and J by 2 bases, and 8 bases separated the two germline ends. Germline CDR1 and CDR2: SGHTA and FQGTGA. CDR3 length: 13 amino acids.

This clone was counted a few times. The chain is built from TRBV7-3 and TRBJ1-2; D may be TRBD1 (5 bases). Germline CDR1 and CDR2: SGHTA and FQGTGA. V was pared by 2 bases and J by 0 bases, with 16 bases between. The CDR3 has 17 residues. CDR3 amino acids: CASSLLGGAEANYGYTF. The CDR3, as DNA: TGTGCCAGCAGCTTATTGGGCGGGGCCGAAGCTAACTATGGCTACACCTTC.

This rearrangement joins TRBV5-1 to TRBJ2-3, with 12 nucleotides matching TRBD2. The CDR3 spans 17 residues. Germline V gene sequence: CDR1 SGHRS, CDR2 YFSETQ. V dropped 4 bases and J dropped 1; count of bases not matched to a gene: 7. CDR3 nucleotides: TGCGCCAGCAGCATGGGGCGGACTAGCGGGGGCACAGATACGCAGTATTTT. It encodes CASSMGRTSGGTDTQYF.

This clone showed up just a few times. This rearrangement joins TRBV5-1 to TRBJ1-5; D is possibly TRBD1 (5 bases). V was shortened by 0 bases and J by 5 bases, with 9 bases between the two germline ends. CDR3 length equals 14 residues. Germline CDR1 and CDR2: SGHRS and YFSETQ. The CDR3 sequence: CASSLDGADQPQHF. The CDR3 coding sequence is TGCGCCAGCAGCTTGGACGGGGCGGATCAGCCCCAGCATTTT.

V and J are TRBV10-3 and TRBJ1-1, with 7 bases fitting TRBD1. The germline V gene has CDR1 ENHRY and CDR2 SYGVKD. This CDR3 comprises 16 residues. V lost 5 bases to trimming and J lost 0 bases; unmatched junction nucleotides: 9. Here the CDR3 DNA reads TGTGCCATCAGTCGACAGGGAGCCTCAATGAACACTGAAGCTTTCTTT. Amino acids: CAISRQGASMNTEAFF.

To note about this clone: The identical CDR3 is also encoded by other nucleotide sequences in the sample. This sequence joins TRBV19 and TRBJ1-1; TRBD1 aligns across 8 bases. This CDR3 is built from 14 residues. The germline V gene encodes CDR1 LNHDA and CDR2 SQIVND (reference sequence). V lost 5 bases, J lost 1 base, and 3 bases stayed unmatched. CDR3 bases: TGTGCCAGTAGTCTTCAGGGGGCGAACACTGAAGCTTTCTTT. Translation gives CASSLQGANTEAFF.

The V and J genes are TRBV3-1 (or the pseudogene TRBV3-2) and TRBJ1-3; the match to TRBD1 covers 12 bases. V was pared by 4 bases and J by 2 bases, with 15 bases of the junction left unmatched. The CDR3 has 20 residues. Germline CDR1 and CDR2: LGHDT and YNNKEL (reference sequence). The CDR3 DNA is TGTGCCAGCAGCCGGAAAGATGGGACAGGGGGCCATAACACTGGAAACACCATATATTTT. It specifies CASSRKDGTGGHNTGNTIYF.

The chain couples TRBV3-1 (or the pseudogene TRBV3-2) to TRBJ1-2, with D unresolved. Trimming cost V 0 bases and J 5 bases, with 7 bases left between them. The CDR3 has 13 residues. In germline, CDR1 is LGHDT, CDR2 YNNKEL (reference sequence). The DNA of the CDR3 is TGTGCCAGCAGCCAAGATAAAGGGTATGGCTACACCTTC. It yields the protein CASSQDKGYGYTF.

This clone appeared once. This chain links TRBV20-1 with TRBJ2-1; D not resolved. There are 11 residues in the CDR3. The ends were cut back, 4 bases at V and 11 bases at J, with 12 bases in the middle. The germline CDR1 and CDR2 sequences are DFQATT and SNEGSKA (reference sequence). CDR3 residues: CSATVSLKQFF. CDR3 nucleotides: TGCAGTGCTACAGTCTCACTCAAGCAGTTCTTC.

The chain couples TRBV29-1 to TRBJ2-1; 7 nucleotides agree with TRBD1. CDR1 is SQVTM and CDR2 is ANQGSEA in the germline V gene. Trimming cost V 4 bases and J 4 bases; bases outside gene matches: 7. The CDR3 covers 14 residues. The DNA for the CDR3 is TGCAGCGTTGTTGGGGACAGTCCTTACAATGAGCAGTTCTTC. This codes for CSVVGDSPYNEQFF.

The J gene is TRBJ2-2, the V gene TRBV7-9; D gene uncertain. Trimming pared 4 bases from V and 4 bases from J, leaving 16 bases between. Germline CDR1 and CDR2: SEHNR and FQNEAQ (reference sequence). The CDR3 runs to 16 residues. This CDR3 reads CASSSFPNGVTGELFF. The CDR3 nucleotides read TGTGCCAGCAGCTCCTTCCCGAACGGAGTCACCGGGGAGCTGTTTTTT.

About this clone itself: Relative to the germline gene, one junction end is altered; a read error may explain this. The chain has TRBV4-2 and TRBJ2-3; unclear D gene. Germline lookup yields CDR1 LGHNA and CDR2 YNFKEQ. The CDR3 runs 13 residues. The CDR3 region has the DNA TGTGCCAGCAGCCAAGATCTGACCCTGCTCGATGTATTT. This gives the protein CASSQDLTLLDVF.

The rearrangement links TRBV27 to TRBJ1-1, with a weak D call TRBD1 (5 bases). Trimming left V 6 bases short and J 1 base short, with 12 bases between. Germline V gene data show CDR1 as MNHEY and CDR2 as SMNVEV (reference sequence). This CDR3 has 14 residues. CDR3 DNA sequence: TGTGCCAGCAGACCCCAACAGGCGAACACTGAAGCTTTCTTT. Its protein product is CASRPQQANTEAFF.

The V gene is TRBV9, the J gene TRBJ2-6, with D unclear. Between the trimmed V and J ends, which lost 6 bases and 1 base, there was a span of 11 bases. The CDR3 spans 15 residues. Germline CDR1 and CDR2: SGDLS and YYNGEE. As DNA, the CDR3 is TGTGCCAGCACCCCAACAGTGTCTGGGGCCAACGTCCTGACTTTC. Amino acid sequence: CASTPTVSGANVLTF.

The rearrangement joins TRBV6-6 to TRBJ2-1, with D perhaps TRBD2 (7 bases). CDR3 length: 16 amino acids. The V gene lost 6 bases and the J gene lost 1 base, with 16 bases spanning the gap. CDR1 is MNHNY and CDR2 is SVGAGI in the germline V gene (reference sequence). The CDR3 DNA reads as TGTGCCAGCAGCGTGGGCGGGGGCCTATCCTACAATGAGCAGTTCTTC. It is translated as CASSVGGGLSYNEQFF.

This sequence joins TRBV6-2 or TRBV6-3 and TRBJ2-3; D is perhaps TRBD2 (6 bases). Between the trimmed V and J ends, which lost 4 bases and 2 bases, there was a span of 10 bases. Germline CDR1 reads MNHEY; CDR2 reads SVGEGT. The CDR3 has 14 residues. The CDR3 loop reads CASSWRGYTDTQYF. The CDR3 nucleotides read TGTGCCAGCAGTTGGCGGGGATACACAGATACGCAGTATTTT.

The chain is built from TRBV5-6 and TRBJ2-7; 10 bases fit TRBD2. Trimming at V came to 2 bases and at J to 7 bases, leaving 15 bases not matched to a gene. The CDR3 consists of 17 residues. Germline assignment: CDR1 SGHDT and CDR2 YYEEEE. In nucleotides, the CDR3 is TGTGCCAGCAGCTTCCGGACTAGCGGATATGGGGAAAGGGAGCAGTACTTC. This translates into CASSFRTSGYGEREQYF.

This chain links TRBV11-2 with TRBJ1-1; 7 nucleotides align to TRBD1. CDR3 length: 15 amino acids. Germline V gene lookup returns CDR1 SGHAT and CDR2 FQNNGV. V gave up 3 bases and J gave up 4 bases; unmatched junction bases: 8. In nucleotides, the CDR3 is TGTGCCAGCAGCTTCTTTATACAGGGGACCACTGAAGCTTTCTTT. This translates into CASSFFIQGTTEAFF.

The V call is TRBV5-1, the J call TRBJ1-1, with 10 bases fitting TRBD1. The germline gives CDR1 SGHRS, CDR2 YFSETQ. The CDR3 sequence is 17 residues long. With V trimmed by 1 base and J by 2 bases, 8 bases remained unmatched. The CDR3 spells CASSLTGQGLVNTEAFF. CDR3 in DNA: TGCGCCAGCAGCTTGACGGGACAGGGGTTGGTCAACACTGAAGCTTTCTTT. The entire variable domain, with the rest obtained from reference TRBV5-1 and TRBJ1-1, is as follows: KAGVTQTPRYLIKTRGQQVTLSCSPISGHRSVSWYQQTPGQGLQFLFEYFSETQRNKGNFPGRFSGRQFSNSRSEMNVSTLELGDSALYLCASSLTGQGLVNTEAFFGQGTRLTVV.

The chain carries TRBV5-1 and TRBJ2-5, with 8 bases identical to TRBD1. The V segment lost 5 bases and the J segment 2 bases; nucleotides outside the gene matches: 8. Germline assignment: CDR1 SGHRS and CDR2 YFSETQ. The CDR3 extends over 15 amino acids. The CDR3 bases are TGCGCCAGCAGTCTTTCAGGACAGGGTCAAGAGACCCAGTACTTC. Its protein product is CASSLSGQGQETQYF.

The chain links TRBV18 to TRBJ2-3; 10 nucleotides match TRBD1. Germline-derived CDR1 and CDR2 are KGHSH and LQKENI. The CDR3 runs 15 residues. V lost 3 bases, J lost 4 bases, and 4 bases stayed unmatched. The CDR3 spells CASSPTGTGADTQYF. In DNA, the CDR3 is TGTGCCAGCTCACCTACCGGGACAGGGGCAGATACGCAGTATTTT.

The rearrangement joins TRBV27 to TRBJ1-5; D ambiguous. Germline V lookup: CDR1 MNHEY, CDR2 SMNVEV (reference sequence). This CDR3 contains 14 residues. Trimming took off 4 bases at V and 0 bases at J, with 7 bases between the two ends. This chain's CDR3 is CASSSFYSNQPQHF. In DNA form, the CDR3 reads TGTGCCAGCAGTTCCTTCTATAGCAATCAGCCCCAGCATTTT.

The chain couples TRBV18 to TRBJ1-3; D is uncertain. Germline CDR1 reads KGHSH; CDR2 reads LQKENI. The CDR3 extends over 15 amino acids. V lost 2 bases, J lost 0 bases, and 8 bases lay in between. The CDR3 loop reads CASSPGLTSGNTIYF. CDR3 in DNA: TGTGCCAGCTCACCAGGACTGACCTCTGGAAACACCATATATTTT.